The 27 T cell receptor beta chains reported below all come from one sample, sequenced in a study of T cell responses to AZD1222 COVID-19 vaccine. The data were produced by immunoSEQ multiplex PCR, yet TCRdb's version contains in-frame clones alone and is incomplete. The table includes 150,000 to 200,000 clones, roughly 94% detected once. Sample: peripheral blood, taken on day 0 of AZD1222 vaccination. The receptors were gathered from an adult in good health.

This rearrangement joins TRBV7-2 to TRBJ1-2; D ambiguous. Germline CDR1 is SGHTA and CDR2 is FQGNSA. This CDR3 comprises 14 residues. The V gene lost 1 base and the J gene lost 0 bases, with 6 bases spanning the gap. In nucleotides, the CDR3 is TGTGCCAGCAGCTTAGGAACCTCTAACTATGGCTACACCTTC. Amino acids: CASSLGTSNYGYTF.

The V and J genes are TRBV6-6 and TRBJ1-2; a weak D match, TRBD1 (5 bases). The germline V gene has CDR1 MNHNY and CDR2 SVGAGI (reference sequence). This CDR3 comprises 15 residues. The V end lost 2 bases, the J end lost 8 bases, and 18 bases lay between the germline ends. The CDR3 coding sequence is TGTGCCAGCAGTTACGACCATGGCAGGGACGGCGGCTACACCTTC. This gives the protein CASSYDHGRDGGYTF.

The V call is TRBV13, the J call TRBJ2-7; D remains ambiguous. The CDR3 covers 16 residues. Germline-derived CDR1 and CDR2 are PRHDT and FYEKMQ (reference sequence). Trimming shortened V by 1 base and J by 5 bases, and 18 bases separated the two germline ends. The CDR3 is CASSLALLSAPDEQYF. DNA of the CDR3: TGTGCCAGCAGCTTAGCGTTGCTATCCGCTCCTGACGAGCAGTACTTC.

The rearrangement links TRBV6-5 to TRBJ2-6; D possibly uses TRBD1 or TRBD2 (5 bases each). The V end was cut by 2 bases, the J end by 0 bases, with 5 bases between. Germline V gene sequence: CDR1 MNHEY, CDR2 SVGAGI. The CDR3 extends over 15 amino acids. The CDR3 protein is CASSYGTSGANVLTF. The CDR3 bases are TGTGCCAGCAGTTACGGGACCTCTGGGGCCAACGTCCTGACTTTC.

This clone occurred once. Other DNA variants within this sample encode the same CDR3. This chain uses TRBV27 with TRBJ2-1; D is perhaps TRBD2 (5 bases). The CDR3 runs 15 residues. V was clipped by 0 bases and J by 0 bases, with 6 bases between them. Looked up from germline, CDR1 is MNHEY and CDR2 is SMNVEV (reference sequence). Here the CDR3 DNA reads TGTGCCAGCAGTTTATCTGGGAGCTCCTACAATGAGCAGTTCTTC. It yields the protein CASSLSGSSYNEQFF.

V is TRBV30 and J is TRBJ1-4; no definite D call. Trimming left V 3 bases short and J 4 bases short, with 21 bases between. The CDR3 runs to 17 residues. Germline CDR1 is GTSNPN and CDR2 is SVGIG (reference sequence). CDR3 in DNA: TGTGCCTGGAGGGGCCCAATTGCTGGGAGCAATAATGAAAAACTGTTTTTT. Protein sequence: CAWRGPIAGSNNEKLFF.

This chain's CDR3 is CASSPLEETQYF. The CDR3 DNA reads TGTGCCAGCAGCCCTTTAGAAGAGACCCAGTACTTC. The chain employs TRBV2 and TRBJ2-5; unclear D gene. Per germline, CDR1 SNHLY and CDR2 FYNNEI. The CDR3 consists of 12 residues. Trimming removed 6 bases from V and 3 bases from J, with 8 bases in between.

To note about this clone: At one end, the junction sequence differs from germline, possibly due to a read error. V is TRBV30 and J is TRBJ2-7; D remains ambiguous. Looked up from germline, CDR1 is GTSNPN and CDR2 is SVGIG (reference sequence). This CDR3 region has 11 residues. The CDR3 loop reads CASTSSYEQYF. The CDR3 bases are TGCGCCTCCACCAGCTCCTACGAGCAGTACTTC. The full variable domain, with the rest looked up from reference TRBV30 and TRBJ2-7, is SQTIHQWPATLVQPVGSPLSLECTVEGTSNPNLYWYRQAAGRGLQLLFYSVGIGQISSEVPQNLSASRPQDRQFILSSKKLLLSDSGFYLCASTSSYEQYFGPGTRLTVT.

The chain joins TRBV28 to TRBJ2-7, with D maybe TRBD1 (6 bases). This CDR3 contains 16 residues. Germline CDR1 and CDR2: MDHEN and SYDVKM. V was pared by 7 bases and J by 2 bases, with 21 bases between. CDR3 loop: CASTLRGGGSPYEQYF. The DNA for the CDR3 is TGTGCCAGCACCCTTCGAGGGGGTGGCAGTCCCTACGAGCAGTACTTC.

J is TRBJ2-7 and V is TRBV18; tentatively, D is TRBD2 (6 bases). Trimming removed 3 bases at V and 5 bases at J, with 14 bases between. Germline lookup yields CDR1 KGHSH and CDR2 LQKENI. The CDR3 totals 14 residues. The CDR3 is CASSPGRENNEQYF. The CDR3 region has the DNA TGTGCCAGCTCACCGGGGCGGGAAAATAACGAGCAGTACTTC.

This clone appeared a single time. CDR3 DNA sequence: TGTGCCATCAGTGAGGCCCTTGGGCAGGGACTTTCCTACGAGCAGTACTTC. Residues: CAISEALGQGLSYEQYF. V usage is TRBV10-3 and J usage is TRBJ2-7, with D perhaps matching TRBD2 (6 bases). Between the trimmed V and J ends, which lost 2 bases and 1 base, there was a span of 18 bases. Germline values: CDR1 ENHRY, CDR2 SYGVKD. The CDR3 runs 17 residues.

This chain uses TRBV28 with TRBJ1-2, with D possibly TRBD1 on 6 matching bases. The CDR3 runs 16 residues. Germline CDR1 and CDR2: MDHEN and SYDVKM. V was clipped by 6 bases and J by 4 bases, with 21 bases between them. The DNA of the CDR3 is TGTGCCAGCAGCCCCTCGGGGGGCAGGGTCCTCTATGGCTACACCTTC. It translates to CASSPSGGRVLYGYTF.

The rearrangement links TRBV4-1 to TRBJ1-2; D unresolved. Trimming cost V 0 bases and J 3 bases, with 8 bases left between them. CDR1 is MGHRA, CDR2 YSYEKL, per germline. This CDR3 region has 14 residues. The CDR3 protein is CASSQDEGHYGYTF. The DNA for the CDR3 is TGCGCCAGCAGCCAAGACGAGGGCCACTATGGCTACACCTTC.

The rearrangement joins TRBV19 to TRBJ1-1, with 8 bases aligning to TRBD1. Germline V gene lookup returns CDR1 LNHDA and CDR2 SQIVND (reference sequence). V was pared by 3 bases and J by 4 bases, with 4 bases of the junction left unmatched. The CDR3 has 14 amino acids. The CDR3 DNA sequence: TGTGCCAGTAGTATCGGGACAGGCGCCACTGAAGCTTTCTTT. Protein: CASSIGTGATEAFF. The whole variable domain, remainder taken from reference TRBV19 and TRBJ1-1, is DGGITQSPKYLFRKEGQNVTLSCEQNLNHDAMYWYRQDPGQGLRLIYYSQIVNDFQKGDIAEGYSVSREKKESFPLTVTSAQKNPTAFYLCASSIGTGATEAFFGQGTRLTVV.

CDR3: CASSPSRGANTEAFF. In nucleotides, the CDR3 is TGTGCCAGCAGCCCATCGAGGGGGGCTAACACTGAAGCTTTCTTT. The chain joins TRBV25-1 to TRBJ1-1, with D perhaps TRBD1 (6 bases). CDR3 length equals 15 residues. CDR1 and CDR2 from the germline V gene are MGHDK and SYGVNS. V dropped 6 bases and J dropped 2 bases, with 16 bases sitting between them.

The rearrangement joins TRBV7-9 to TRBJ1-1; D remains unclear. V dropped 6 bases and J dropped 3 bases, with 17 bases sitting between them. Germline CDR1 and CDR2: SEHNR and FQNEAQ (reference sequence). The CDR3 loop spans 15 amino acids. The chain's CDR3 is CASRAKGFGYTEAFF. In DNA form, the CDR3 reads TGTGCCAGCAGGGCTAAGGGTTTCGGGTACACTGAAGCTTTCTTT.

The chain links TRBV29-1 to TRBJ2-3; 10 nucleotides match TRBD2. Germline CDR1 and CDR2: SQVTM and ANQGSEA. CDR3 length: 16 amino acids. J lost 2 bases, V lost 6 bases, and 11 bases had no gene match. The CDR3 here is CSVAGAGGRLTDTQYF. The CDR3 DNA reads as TGCAGCGTGGCTGGAGCGGGAGGGCGACTCACAGATACGCAGTATTTT.

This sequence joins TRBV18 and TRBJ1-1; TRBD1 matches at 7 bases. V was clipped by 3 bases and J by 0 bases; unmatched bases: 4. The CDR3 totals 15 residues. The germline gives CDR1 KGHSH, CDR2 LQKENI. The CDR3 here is CASSPRGGMNTEAFF. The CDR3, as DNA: TGTGCCAGCTCACCCAGGGGGGGTATGAACACTGAAGCTTTCTTT.

In nucleotides, the CDR3 is TGCGCCAGCAGCCAAGGAACCATCCTCCACTTT. Its protein is CASSQGTILHF. This chain joins TRBV4-1 and TRBJ1-6; D gene uncertain. CDR1 is MGHRA and CDR2 is YSYEKL in the germline V gene. Trimming took 1 base from V and 15 from J, leaving 7 bases between them. This CDR3 has 11 residues.

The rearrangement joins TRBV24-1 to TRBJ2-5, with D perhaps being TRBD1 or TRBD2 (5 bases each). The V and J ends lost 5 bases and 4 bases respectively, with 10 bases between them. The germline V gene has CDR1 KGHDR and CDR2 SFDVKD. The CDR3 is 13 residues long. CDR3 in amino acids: CATSGPGRETQYF. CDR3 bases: TGTGCCACCAGTGGACCGGGGCGAGAGACCCAGTACTTC.

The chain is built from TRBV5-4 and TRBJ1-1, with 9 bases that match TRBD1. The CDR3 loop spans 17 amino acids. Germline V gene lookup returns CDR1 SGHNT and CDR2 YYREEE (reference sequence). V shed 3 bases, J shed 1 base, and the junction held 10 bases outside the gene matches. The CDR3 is CASSSTGTGRGNTEAFF. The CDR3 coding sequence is TGTGCCAGCAGCTCAACCGGGACAGGGAGAGGGAACACTGAAGCTTTCTTT.

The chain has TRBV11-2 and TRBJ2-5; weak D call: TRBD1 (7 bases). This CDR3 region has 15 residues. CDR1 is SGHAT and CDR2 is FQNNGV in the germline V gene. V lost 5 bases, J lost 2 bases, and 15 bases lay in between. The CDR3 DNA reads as TGTGCCAGCAGCCTCCTGACAGGGAGGCAAGAGACCCAGTACTTC. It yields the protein CASSLLTGRQETQYF.

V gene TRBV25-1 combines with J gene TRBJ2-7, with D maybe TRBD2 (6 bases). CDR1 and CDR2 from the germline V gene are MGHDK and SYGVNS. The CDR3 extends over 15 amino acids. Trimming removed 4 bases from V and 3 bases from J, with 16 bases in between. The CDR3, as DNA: TGTGCCAGCAGTGCTCCGGGACTGAATGTCTACGAGCAGTACTTC. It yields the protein CASSAPGLNVYEQYF.

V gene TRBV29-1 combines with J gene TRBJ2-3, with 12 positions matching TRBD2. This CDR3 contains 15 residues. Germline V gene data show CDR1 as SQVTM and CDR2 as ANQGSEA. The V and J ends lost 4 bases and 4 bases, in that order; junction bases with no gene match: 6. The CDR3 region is CSVGLAGGPPDTQYF. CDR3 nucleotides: TGCAGCGTTGGTCTAGCGGGAGGGCCCCCAGATACGCAGTATTTT.

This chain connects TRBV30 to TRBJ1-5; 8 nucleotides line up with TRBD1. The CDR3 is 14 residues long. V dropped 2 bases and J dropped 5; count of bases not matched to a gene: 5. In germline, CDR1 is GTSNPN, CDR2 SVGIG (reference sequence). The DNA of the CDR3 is TGTGCCTGGAGTCTACAGGGGGTGTATCAGCCCCAGCATTTT. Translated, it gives CAWSLQGVYQPQHF. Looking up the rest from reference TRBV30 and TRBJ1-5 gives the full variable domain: SQTIHQWPATLVQPVGSPLSLECTVEGTSNPNLYWYRQAAGRGLQLLFYSVGIGQISSEVPQNLSASRPQDRQFILSSKKLLLSDSGFYLCAWSLQGVYQPQHFGDGTRLSIL.

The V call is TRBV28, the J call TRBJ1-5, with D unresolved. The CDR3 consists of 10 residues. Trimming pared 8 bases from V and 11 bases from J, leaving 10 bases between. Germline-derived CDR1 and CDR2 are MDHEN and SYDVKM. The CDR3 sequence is CASSRGAQHF. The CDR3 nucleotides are TGTGCCAGCTCTCGTGGGGCCCAGCATTTT. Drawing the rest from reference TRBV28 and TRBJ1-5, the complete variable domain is DVKVTQSSRYLVKRTGEKVFLECVQDMDHENMFWYRQDPGLGLRLIYFSYDVKMKEKGDIPEGYSVSREKKERFSLILESASTNQTSMYLCASSRGAQHFGDGTRLSIL.

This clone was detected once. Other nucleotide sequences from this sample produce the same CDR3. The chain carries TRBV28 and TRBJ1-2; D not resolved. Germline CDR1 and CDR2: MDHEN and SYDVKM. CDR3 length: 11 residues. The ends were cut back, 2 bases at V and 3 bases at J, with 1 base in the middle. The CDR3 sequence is CASSLDYGYTF. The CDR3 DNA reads TGTGCCAGCAGTTTAGACTATGGCTACACCTTC.